The 22 T cell receptor beta chains given below trace back to one sample, sequenced in a study of monozygotic twins with inflammatory bowel disease. One entry per CDR3 protein, without DNA, is what TCRdb gives after re-calling the 5' RACE reads. The sample has 300,000 to 350,000 distinct CDR3 sequences. Material: blood. These receptors originate from a human donor with ulcerative colitis or Crohn's disease, or a healthy co-twin of an affected twin (not recorded which).

V and J are TRBV6-5 and TRBJ1-3. This CDR3 comprises 16 residues. Germline values: CDR1 MNHEY, CDR2 SVGAGI. The CDR3 here is CASSYSGGASGNTIYF.

This chain uses TRBV5-1 with TRBJ1-5. CDR3 size: 16 residues. The germline CDR1 and CDR2 sequences are SGHRS and YFSETQ. The CDR3 protein is CASSLFPAGGNQPQHF.

The V call is TRBV30, the J call TRBJ1-2; TCRdb selects TRBD1, and the lack of DNA leaves this call unchecked. CDR3 length equals 14 residues. The germline V gene encodes CDR1 GTSNPN and CDR2 SVGIG (reference sequence). CDR3: CACKKLGDSYGYTF.

The chain employs TRBV18 and TRBJ1-5; absent DNA, TCRdb's TRBD1 call cannot be checked. This CDR3 spans 15 amino acids. CDR1 and CDR2 from the germline V gene are KGHSH and LQKENI. CDR3 amino acids: CASSPGQRGNQPQHF. Complete variable domain (other parts from reference TRBV18 and TRBJ1-5): NAGVMQNPRHLVRRRGQEARLRCSPMKGHSHVYWYRQLPEEGLKFMVYLQKENIIDESGMPKERFSAEFPKEGPSILRIQQVVRGDSAAYFCASSPGQRGNQPQHFGDGTRLSIL.

The rearrangement uses TRBV6-5 and TRBJ2-5; TCRdb selects TRBD1, and the lack of DNA leaves this call unchecked. From germline, CDR1 is MNHEY and CDR2 SVGAGI. The length of the CDR3 is 15 residues. The chain's CDR3 is CASSYSRESGETQYF.

The rearrangement links TRBV7-2 to TRBJ1-2; absent DNA, TCRdb's TRBD1 call cannot be checked. The CDR3 covers 14 residues. The germline V gene encodes CDR1 SGHTA and CDR2 FQGNSA. The CDR3 sequence is CASTLVGQNYGYTF.

The chain uses TRBV2 and TRBJ1-1; there is no DNA to check the TCRdb D call of TRBD1. Germline V gene data show CDR1 as SNHLY and CDR2 as FYNNEI. The CDR3 runs 13 residues. The CDR3 spells CASSPRQGSEAFF.

The rearrangement links TRBV12-3 or TRBV12-4 to TRBJ2-7; TCRdb's D call of TRBD2 is untestable without DNA. The CDR3 consists of 14 residues. The chain's CDR3 is CASSFSSSGGEQYF.

The chain employs TRBV28 and TRBJ2-2; TCRdb's assignment of TRBD1 cannot be checked, as there is no DNA. Germline assignment: CDR1 MDHEN and CDR2 SYDVKM. CDR3 size: 14 residues. The chain's CDR3 is CASNPGRPTGELFF.

The rearrangement uses TRBV11-2 and TRBJ2-7. The germline V gene encodes CDR1 SGHAT and CDR2 FQNNGV. The CDR3 is 12 amino acids. This CDR3 is CASSSLAREQYF. Combining the CDR3 with reference TRBV11-2 and TRBJ2-7 gives the whole variable domain EAGVAQSPRYKIIEKRQSVAFWCNPISGHATLYWYQQILGQGPKLLIQFQNNGVVDDSQLPKDRFSAERLKGVDSTLKIQPAKLEDSAVYLCASSSLAREQYFGPGTRLTVT.

The chain combines TRBV9 with TRBJ2-1; no DNA is available, so the TRBD2 call from TCRdb remains unchecked. CDR1 and CDR2 (germline): SGDLS, YYNGEE. This CDR3 comprises 14 residues. The CDR3 is CATDGLADHPQQFF.

The V call is TRBV27, the J call TRBJ2-7; the D gene TCRdb calls, TRBD2, cannot be checked with no DNA. CDR3 length: 15 residues. Looked up from germline, CDR1 is MNHEY and CDR2 is SMNVEV (reference sequence). CDR3 residues: CASSFGLSKGYEQYF.

The CDR3 protein is CASSIPGGVNSPLHF. V gene TRBV19 combines with J gene TRBJ1-6; TCRdb selects TRBD1, and the lack of DNA leaves this call unchecked. This CDR3 has 15 residues. The V gene's germline CDR1 is LNHDA and CDR2 SQIVND (reference sequence).

The rearrangement joins TRBV7-2 to TRBJ2-5; the D gene TCRdb calls, TRBD1, cannot be checked with no DNA. The CDR3 is 12 residues long. Germline CDR1 SGHTA, CDR2 FQGNSA. CDR3 sequence reads: CASRQGPETQYF.

The chain uses TRBV7-9 and TRBJ1-3; TCRdb gives TRBD1 as the D gene, but with no DNA this cannot be confirmed. CDR3 length: 14 amino acids. CDR1 SEHNR and CDR2 FQNEAQ come from the germline V gene (reference sequence). CDR3: CASSLSGVGNTIYF.

The J gene is TRBJ2-3, the V gene TRBV11-3; as DNA is missing, the TRBD2 call by TCRdb cannot be tested. This CDR3 region has 14 residues. Germline V lookup: CDR1 SGHNT, CDR2 YENEEA. The CDR3 sequence: CASSSGSGKDTQYF.

The V and J genes are TRBV20-1 and TRBJ1-2; TCRdb calls TRBD1, which cannot be checked without DNA. The CDR3 is 12 amino acids. Looked up from germline, CDR1 is DFQATT and CDR2 is SNEGSKA (reference sequence). This chain's CDR3 is CSASGQGEGYTF.

V usage is TRBV25-1 and J usage is TRBJ2-7. CDR1 is MGHDK, CDR2 SYGVNS, per germline. The CDR3 consists of 13 residues. The CDR3: CASSEFYLAARYF.

The CDR3 sequence: CSASWREGRGDTQYF. This chain joins TRBV20-1 and TRBJ2-3; there is no DNA to check the TCRdb D call of TRBD2. This CDR3 is 15 amino acids long. From germline, CDR1 is DFQATT and CDR2 SNEGSKA (reference sequence).

The J gene is TRBJ1-5, the V gene TRBV29-1; TCRdb's D call, TRBD1, is unchecked because there is no DNA. This CDR3 contains 14 residues. Germline V CDR1 and CDR2: SQVTM, ANQGSEA. The CDR3 sequence is CSVGGTGGSQPQHF.

The V and J genes are TRBV4-1 and TRBJ1-5. CDR1 is MGHRA and CDR2 is YSYEKL in the germline V gene. This CDR3 is 14 amino acids long. CDR3 region: CASSQEVRGQPQHF.

This chain joins TRBV14 and TRBJ2-7. This CDR3 is 14 amino acids long. The V gene's germline CDR1 is SGHDN and CDR2 FVKESK. CDR3: CASSQVAEWDEQYF.